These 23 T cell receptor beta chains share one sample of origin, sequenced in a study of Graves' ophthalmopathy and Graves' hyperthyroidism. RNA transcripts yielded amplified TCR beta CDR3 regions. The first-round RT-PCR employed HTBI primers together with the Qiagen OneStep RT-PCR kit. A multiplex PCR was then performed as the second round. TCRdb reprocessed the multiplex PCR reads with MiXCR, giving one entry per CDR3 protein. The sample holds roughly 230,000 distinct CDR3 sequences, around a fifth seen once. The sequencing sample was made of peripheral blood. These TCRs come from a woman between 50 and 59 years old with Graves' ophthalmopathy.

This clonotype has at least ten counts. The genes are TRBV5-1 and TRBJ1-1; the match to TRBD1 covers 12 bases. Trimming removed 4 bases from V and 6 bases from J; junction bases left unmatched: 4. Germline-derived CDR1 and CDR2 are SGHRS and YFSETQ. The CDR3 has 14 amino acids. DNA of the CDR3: TGCGCCAGCAGCAGGGGACAGGGGGCCCCTGAAGCTTTCTTT. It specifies CASSRGQGAPEAFF.

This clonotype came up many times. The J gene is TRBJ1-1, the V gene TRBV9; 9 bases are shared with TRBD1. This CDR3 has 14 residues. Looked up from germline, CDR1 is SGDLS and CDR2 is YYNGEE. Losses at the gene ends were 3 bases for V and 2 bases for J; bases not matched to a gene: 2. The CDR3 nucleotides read TGTGCCAGCAGCGAGGGACAGGGCAACACTGAAGCTTTCTTT. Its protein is CASSEGQGNTEAFF.

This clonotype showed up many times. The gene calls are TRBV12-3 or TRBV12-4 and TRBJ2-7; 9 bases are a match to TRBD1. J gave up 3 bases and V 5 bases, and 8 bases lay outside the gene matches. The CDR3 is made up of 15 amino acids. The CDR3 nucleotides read TGTGCCAGCAGTGACTCGGGACAGGGTATCTACGAGCAGTACTTC. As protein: CASSDSGQGIYEQYF.

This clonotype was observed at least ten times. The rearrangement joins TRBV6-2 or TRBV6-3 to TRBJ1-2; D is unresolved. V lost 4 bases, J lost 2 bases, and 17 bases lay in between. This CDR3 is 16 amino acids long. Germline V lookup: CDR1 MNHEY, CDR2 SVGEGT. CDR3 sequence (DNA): TGTGCCAGCAGTTCAACGGTCGTATTCCTGAACTATGGCTACACCTTC. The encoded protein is CASSSTVVFLNYGYTF.

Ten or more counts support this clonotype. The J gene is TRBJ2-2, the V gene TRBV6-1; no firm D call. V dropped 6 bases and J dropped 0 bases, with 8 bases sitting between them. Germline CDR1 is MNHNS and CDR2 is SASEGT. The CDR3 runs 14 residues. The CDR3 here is CASRPSPNTGELFF. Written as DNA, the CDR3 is TGTGCCAGCAGGCCTTCACCGAACACCGGGGAGCTGTTTTTT.

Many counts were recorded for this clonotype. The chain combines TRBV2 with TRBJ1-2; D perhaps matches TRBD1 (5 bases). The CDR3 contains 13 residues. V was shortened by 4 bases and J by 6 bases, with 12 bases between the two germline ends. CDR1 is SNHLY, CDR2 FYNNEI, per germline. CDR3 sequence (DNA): TGTGCCAGCAGTGGGTCAGGGCCTCATGGCTACACCTTC. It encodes CASSGSGPHGYTF.

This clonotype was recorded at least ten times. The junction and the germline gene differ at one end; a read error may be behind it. The CDR3 here is CASSDSPTGQYF. In nucleotides, the CDR3 is TGTGCCAGCAGTGACTCGCCAACGGGGCAGTACTTC. V gene TRBV6-5 combines with J gene TRBJ2-7, with D hard to call. The CDR3 contains 12 residues. The germline V gene encodes CDR1 MNHEY and CDR2 SVGAGI.

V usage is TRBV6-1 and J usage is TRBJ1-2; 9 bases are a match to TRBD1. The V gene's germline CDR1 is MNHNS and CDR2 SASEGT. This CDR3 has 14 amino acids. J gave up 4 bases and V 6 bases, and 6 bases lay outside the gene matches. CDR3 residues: CASSEDRGTYGYTF. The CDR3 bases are TGTGCCAGCAGCGAGGACAGGGGTACCTATGGCTACACCTTC.

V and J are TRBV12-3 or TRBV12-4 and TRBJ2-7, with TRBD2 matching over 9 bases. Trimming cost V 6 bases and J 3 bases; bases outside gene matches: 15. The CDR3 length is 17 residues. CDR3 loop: CASSPGLANSLGYEQYF. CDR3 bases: TGTGCCAGCAGCCCGGGACTAGCTAACTCTCTTGGCTACGAGCAGTACTTC.

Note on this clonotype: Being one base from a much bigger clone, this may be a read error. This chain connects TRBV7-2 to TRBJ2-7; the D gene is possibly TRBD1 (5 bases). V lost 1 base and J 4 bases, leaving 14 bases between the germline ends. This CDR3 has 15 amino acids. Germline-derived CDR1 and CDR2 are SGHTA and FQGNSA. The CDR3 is CASSLGVGPGYEQYF. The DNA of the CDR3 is TGTGCCAGCAGCTTAGGTGTGGGGCCTGGTTACGAGCAGTACTTC.

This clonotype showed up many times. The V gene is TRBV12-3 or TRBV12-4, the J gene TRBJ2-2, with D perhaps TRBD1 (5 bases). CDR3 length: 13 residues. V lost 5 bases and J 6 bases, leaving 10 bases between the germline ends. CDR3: CASSPGAAGELFF. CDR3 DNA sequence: TGTGCCAGCAGTCCTGGGGCTGCCGGGGAGCTGTTTTTT.

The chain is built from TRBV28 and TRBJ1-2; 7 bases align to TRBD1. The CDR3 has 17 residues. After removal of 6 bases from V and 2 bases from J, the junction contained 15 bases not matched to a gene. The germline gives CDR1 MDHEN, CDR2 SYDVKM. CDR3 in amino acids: CASRIKGRGAINYGYTF. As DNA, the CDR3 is TGTGCCAGCAGAATTAAGGGCAGGGGGGCGATAAACTATGGCTACACCTTC.

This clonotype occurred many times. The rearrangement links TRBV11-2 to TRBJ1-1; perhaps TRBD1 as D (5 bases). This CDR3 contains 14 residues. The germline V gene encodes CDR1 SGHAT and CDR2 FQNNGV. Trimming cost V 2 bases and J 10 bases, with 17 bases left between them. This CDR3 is CASSLKGPGHGAFF. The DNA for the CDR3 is TGTGCCAGCAGCTTAAAAGGACCGGGGCATGGAGCTTTCTTT.

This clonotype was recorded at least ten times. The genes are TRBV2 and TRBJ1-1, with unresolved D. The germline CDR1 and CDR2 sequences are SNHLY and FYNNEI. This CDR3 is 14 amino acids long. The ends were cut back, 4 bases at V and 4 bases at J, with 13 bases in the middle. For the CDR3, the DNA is TGTGCCAGCAGTGGAAGATGGGGAAGCACTGAAGCTTTCTTT. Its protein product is CASSGRWGSTEAFF.

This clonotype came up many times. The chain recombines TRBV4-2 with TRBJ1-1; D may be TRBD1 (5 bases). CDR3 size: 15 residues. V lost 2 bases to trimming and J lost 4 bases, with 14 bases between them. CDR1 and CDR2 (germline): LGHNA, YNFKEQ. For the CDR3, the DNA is TGTGCCAGCAGCCAAAGGAGGGGTTCGAGCACTGAAGCTTTCTTT. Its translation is CASSQRRGSSTEAFF.

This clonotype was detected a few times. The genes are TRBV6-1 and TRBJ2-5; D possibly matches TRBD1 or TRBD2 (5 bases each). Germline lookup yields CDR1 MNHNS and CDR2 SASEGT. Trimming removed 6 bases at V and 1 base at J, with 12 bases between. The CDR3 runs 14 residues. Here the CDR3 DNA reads TGTGCCAGCAGCAAGGGGACCCGCCAAGAGACCCAGTACTTC. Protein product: CASSKGTRQETQYF.

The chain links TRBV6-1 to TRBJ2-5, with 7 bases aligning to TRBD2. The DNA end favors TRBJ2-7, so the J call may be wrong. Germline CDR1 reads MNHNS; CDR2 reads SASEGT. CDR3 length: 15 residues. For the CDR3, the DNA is TGTGCCAGCACCGATCTAGCGGCCAGAACCTACGAGCAGTACTTC. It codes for CASTDLAARTYEQYF.

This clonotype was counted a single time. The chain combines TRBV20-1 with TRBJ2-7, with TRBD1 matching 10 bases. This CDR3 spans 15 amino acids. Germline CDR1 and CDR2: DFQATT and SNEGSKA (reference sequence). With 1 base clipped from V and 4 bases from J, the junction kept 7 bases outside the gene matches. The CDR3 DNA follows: TGCAGTGCTAGAGGATCGACAGGGGGCGTGTACGAGCAGTACTTC. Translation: CSARGSTGGVYEQYF.

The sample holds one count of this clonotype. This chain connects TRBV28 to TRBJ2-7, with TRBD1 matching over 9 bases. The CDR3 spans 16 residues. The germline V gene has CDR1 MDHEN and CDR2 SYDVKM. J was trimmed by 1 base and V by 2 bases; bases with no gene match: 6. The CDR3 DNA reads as TGTGCCAGCAGTTTAGGTACAGGGGGCTTATCCTACGAGCAGTACTTC. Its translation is CASSLGTGGLSYEQYF.

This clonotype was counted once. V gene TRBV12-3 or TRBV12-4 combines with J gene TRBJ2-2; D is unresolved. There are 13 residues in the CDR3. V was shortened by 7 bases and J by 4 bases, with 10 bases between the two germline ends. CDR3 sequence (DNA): TGTGCCAGCAACCCTGTCCGCACCGGGGAGCTGTTTTTT. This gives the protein CASNPVRTGELFF.

The CDR3: CSARDQTSGRGATGELFF. In DNA, the CDR3 is TGCAGTGCTAGAGATCAAACTAGCGGGAGGGGTGCGACCGGGGAGCTGTTTTTT. The chain recombines TRBV20-1 with TRBJ2-2, with 13 bases identical to TRBD2. J was trimmed by 5 bases and V by 0 bases; bases with no gene match: 9. This CDR3 is built from 18 residues. Looked up from germline, CDR1 is DFQATT and CDR2 is SNEGSKA (reference sequence).

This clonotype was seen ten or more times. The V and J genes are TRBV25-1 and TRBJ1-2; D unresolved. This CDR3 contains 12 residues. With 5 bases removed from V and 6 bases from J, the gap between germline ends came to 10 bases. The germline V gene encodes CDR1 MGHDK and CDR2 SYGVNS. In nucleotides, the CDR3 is TGTGCCAGCAGTACCCGGACGCATGGCTACACCTTC. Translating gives CASSTRTHGYTF.

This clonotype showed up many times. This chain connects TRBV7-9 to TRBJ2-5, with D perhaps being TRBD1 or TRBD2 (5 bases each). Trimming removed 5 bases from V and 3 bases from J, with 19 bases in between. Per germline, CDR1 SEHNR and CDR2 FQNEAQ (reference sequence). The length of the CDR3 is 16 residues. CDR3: CASSAIFGTRKETQYF. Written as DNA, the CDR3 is TGTGCCAGCAGCGCCATCTTCGGGACGAGGAAAGAGACCCAGTACTTC. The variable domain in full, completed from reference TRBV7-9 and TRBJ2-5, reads DTGVSQNPRHKITKRGQNVTFRCDPISEHNRLYWYRQTLGQGPEFLTYFQNEAQLEKSRLLSDRFSAERPKGSFSTLEIQRTEQGDSAMYLCASSAIFGTRKETQYFGPGTRLLVL.